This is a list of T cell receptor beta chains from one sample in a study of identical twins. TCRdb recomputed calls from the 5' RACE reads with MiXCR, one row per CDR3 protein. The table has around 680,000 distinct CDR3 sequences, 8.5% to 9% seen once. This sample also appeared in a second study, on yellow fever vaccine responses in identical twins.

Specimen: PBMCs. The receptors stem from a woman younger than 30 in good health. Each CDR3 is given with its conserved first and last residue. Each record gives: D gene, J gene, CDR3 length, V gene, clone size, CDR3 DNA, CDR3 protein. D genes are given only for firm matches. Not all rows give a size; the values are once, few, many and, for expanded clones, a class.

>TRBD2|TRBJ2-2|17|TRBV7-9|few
TGTGCCAGCAGCTCCTCCCGGACTAGCGGGAGGGCCGGTGAGCTGTTTTTT
CASSSSRTSGRAGELFF
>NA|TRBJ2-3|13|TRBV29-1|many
TGCAGCGTGGGGGACGGAGGGCGAGATACGCAGTATTTT
CSVGDGGRDTQYF
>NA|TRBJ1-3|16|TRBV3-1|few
TGTGCCAGCAGCCACCCACGGGGTTTGCCTGGAAACACCATATATTTT
CASSHPRGLPGNTIYF
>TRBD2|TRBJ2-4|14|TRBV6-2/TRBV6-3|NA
TGTGCCAGCAGCCAGGGACTAGCGGGGCACATTCAGTACTTC
CASSQGLAGHIQYF
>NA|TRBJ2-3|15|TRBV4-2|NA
TGTGCCAGCAGCCAAGCGGAATTTAGCACAGATACGCAGTATTTT
CASSQAEFSTDTQYF
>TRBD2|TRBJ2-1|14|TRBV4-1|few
TGCGCCAGCAGCCAAGAGCTAGCGGGGGTTGAGCAGTTCTTC
CASSQELAGVEQFF
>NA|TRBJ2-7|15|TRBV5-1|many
TGCGCCAGCAGCTTGGATAGACATACATCCTACGAGCAGTACTTC
CASSLDRHTSYEQYF
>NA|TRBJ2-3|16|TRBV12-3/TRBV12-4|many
TGTGCCAGCAGTTTTAGGGTCGCAATGAGGCCAGATACGCAGTATTTT
CASSFRVAMRPDTQYF
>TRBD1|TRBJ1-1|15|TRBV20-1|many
TGCAGTGCTAGAGACCGACAGGGGTGGAGCACTGAAGCTTTCTTT
CSARDRQGWSTEAFF
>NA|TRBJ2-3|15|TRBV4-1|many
TGCGCCAGCAGCCAAGGGCAGGGTGGCACAGATACGCAGTATTTT
CASSQGQGGTDTQYF
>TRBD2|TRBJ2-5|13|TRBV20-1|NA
TGCAGTGCTATGGCGGGGGGGTTGGAGACCCAGTACTTC
CSAMAGGLETQYF
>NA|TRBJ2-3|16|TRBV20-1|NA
TGCAGTGCTAGAGATTTGGGGCGGGCTAGCACAGATACGCAGTATTTT
CSARDLGRASTDTQYF
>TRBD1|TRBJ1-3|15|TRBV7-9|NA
TGTGCCAGCAGCTCGGACAGGGCCTCGGGAAACACCATATATTTT
CASSSDRASGNTIYF
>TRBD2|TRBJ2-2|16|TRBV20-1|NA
TGCAGTGCTAGAGATACTAGCGGGAGGTTCACCGGGGAGCTGTTTTTT
CSARDTSGRFTGELFF
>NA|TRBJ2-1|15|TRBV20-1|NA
TGCAGTGCTAGAGATGTGAGGGGAGTCCACAATGAGCAGTTCTTC
CSARDVRGVHNEQFF
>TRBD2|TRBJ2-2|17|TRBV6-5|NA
TGTGCCAGCAGTTACCCCGGACTAGCGGGGGACACCGGGGAGCTGTTTTTT
CASSYPGLAGDTGELFF